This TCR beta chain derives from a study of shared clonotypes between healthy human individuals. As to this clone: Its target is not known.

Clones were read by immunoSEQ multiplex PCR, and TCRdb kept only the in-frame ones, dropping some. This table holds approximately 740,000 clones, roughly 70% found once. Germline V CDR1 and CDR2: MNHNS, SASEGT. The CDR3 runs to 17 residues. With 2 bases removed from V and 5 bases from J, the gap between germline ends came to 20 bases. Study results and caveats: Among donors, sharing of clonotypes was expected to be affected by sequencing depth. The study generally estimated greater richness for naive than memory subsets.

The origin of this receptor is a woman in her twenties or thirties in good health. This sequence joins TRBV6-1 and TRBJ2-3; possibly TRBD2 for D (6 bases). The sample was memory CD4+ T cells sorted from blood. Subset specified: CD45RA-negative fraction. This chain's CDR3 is CASSEWDSQPGRDTQYF. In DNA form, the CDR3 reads TGTGCCAGCAGTGAATGGGACTCCCAACCGGGAAGAGATACGCAGTATTTT.